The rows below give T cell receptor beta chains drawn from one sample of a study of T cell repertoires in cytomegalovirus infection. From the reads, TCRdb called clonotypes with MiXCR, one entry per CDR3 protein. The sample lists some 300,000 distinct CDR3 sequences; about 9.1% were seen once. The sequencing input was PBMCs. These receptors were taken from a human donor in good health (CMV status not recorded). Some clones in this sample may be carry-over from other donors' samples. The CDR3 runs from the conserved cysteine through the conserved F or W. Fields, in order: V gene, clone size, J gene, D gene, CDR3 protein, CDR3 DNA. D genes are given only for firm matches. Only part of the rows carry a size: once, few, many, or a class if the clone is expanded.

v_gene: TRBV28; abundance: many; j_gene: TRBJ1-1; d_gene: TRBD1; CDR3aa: CASIDPGTGTNTEAFF; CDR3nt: TGTGCCAGCATCGATCCCGGGACAGGGACGAACACTGAAGCTTTCTTT
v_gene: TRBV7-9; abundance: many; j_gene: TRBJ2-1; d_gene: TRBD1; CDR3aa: CASSLGGQVLMNEQFF; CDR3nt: TGTGCCAGCAGCTTAGGCGGACAGGTTCTGATGAATGAGCAGTTCTTC
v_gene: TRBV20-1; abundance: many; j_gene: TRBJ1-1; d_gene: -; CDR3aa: CSALTGLVGDTEAFF; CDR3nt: TGCAGTGCTCTGACTGGTCTCGTGGGGGACACTGAAGCTTTCTTT
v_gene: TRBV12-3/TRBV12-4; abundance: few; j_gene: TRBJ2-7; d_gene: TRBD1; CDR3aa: CASSPTGGPTYEQYF; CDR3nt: TGTGCCAGCAGTCCTACAGGGGGGCCTACCTACGAGCAGTACTTC
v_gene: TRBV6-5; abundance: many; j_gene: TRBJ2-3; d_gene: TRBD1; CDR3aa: CASRWNARTGNTDTQYF; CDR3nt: TGTGCCAGCAGGTGGAACGCTAGGACAGGGAACACAGATACGCAGTATTTT
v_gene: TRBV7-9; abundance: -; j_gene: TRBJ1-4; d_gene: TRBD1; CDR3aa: CASSLVGTANEKLFF; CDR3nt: TGTGCCAGCAGCTTAGTGGGGACAGCTAATGAAAAACTGTTTTTT
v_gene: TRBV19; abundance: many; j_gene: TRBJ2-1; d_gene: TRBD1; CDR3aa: CASRRTGGGEQFF; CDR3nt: TGTGCCTCTAGGAGGACAGGGGGAGGTGAGCAGTTCTTC
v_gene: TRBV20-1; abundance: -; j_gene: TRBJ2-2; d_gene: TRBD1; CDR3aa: CSALDRGRHTGELFF; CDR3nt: TGCAGTGCCCTTGACAGGGGGCGGCACACCGGGGAGCTGTTTTTT
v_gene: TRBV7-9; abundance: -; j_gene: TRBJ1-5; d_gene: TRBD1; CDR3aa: CASRQGNYQPQHF; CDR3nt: TGTGCCAGCCGACAGGGAAATTACCAGCCCCAGCATTTT
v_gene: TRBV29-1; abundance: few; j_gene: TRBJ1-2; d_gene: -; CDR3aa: CSVEEIRDRAGYTF; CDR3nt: TGCAGCGTTGAAGAAATCCGGGATAGGGCGGGCTACACCTTC
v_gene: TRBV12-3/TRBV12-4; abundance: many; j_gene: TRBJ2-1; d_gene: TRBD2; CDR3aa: CASSLGLAGEYYNEQFF; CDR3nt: TGTGCCAGCAGTTTAGGGCTAGCGGGGGAATACTACAATGAGCAGTTCTTC
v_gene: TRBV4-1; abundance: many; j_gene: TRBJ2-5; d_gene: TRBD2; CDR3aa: CASSLGVAGVQETQYF; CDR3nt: TGCGCCAGCAGCCTCGGAGTAGCGGGGGTGCAAGAGACCCAGTACTTC
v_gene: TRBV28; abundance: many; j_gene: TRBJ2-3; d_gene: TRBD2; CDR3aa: CASSSPGAGSTQYF; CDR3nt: TGTGCCAGCAGTTCCCCAGGAGCGGGGAGCACGCAGTATTTT
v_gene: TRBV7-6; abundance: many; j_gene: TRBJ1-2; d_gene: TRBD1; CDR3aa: CASSSTGDEGYTF; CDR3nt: TGTGCCAGCAGCTCTACAGGGGATGAGGGCTACACCTTC
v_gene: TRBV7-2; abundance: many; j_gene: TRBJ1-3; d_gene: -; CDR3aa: CASSLRERSSGNTIYF; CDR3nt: TGTGCCAGCAGCCTGAGAGAGAGAAGCTCTGGAAACACCATATATTTT